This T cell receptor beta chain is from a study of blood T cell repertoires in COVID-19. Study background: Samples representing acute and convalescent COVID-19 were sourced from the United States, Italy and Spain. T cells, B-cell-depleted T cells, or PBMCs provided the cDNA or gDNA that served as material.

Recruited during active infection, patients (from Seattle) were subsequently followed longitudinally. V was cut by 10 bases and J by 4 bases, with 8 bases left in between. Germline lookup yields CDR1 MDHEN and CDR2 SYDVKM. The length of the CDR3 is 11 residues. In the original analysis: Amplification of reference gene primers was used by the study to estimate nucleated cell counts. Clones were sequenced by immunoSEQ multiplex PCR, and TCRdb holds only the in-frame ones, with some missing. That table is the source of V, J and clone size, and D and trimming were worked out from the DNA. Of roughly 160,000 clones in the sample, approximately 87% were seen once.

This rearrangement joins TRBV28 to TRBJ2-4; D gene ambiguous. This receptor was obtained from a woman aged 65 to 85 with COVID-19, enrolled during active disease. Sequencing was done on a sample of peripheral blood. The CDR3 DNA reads TGTGCCATCAGACTGAAAAACATTCAGTACTTC. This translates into CAIRLKNIQYF.